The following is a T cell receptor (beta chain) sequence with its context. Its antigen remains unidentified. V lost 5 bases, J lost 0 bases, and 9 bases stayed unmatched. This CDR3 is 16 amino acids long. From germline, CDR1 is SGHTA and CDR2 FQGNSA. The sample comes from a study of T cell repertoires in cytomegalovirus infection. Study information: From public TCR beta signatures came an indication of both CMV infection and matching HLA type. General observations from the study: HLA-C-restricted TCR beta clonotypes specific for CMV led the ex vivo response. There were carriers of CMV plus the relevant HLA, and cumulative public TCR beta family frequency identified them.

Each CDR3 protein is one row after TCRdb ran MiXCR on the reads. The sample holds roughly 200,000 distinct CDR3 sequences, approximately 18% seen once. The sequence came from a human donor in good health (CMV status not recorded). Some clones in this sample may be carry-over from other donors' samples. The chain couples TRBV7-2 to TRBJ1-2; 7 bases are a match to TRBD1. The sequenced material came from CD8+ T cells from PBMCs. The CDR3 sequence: CASSTGTDLANYGYTF. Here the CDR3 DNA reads TGTGCCAGCAGCACCGGGACAGATTTAGCTAACTATGGCTACACCTTC.